This T cell receptor beta chain was identified during a study of CD8 T cells in ankylosing spondylitis. Study-level points and caveats: A motif of eight highly homologous TCR beta variants was seen as apparently characteristic of ankylosing spondylitis blood.

Via MiXCR, TCRdb re-called the 5' RACE reads, giving one row per CDR3 protein. Among hundreds of thousands of distinct CDR3 sequences listed, approximately 24% were seen once. V was pared by 3 bases and J by 5 bases, with 10 bases between. This CDR3 comprises 13 residues. The germline V gene has CDR1 LGHNA and CDR2 YNFKEQ. This clonotype was observed a handful of times. Its matching antigen is unknown. The chain couples TRBV4-2 to TRBJ2-5; D assignment may be TRBD1 or TRBD2 (5 bases each). The sequence derives from a male donor with ankylosing spondylitis or in good health (not recorded which). The material sequenced was blood, either unsorted or a sorted T cell fraction (not recorded which). The chain's CDR3 is CASSQGPEETQYF. The CDR3 DNA follows: TGTGCCAGCAGCCAGGGACCGGAGGAGACCCAGTACTTC.